This passage covers 17 T cell receptor beta chains from one sample sequenced in a study of blood T cells in healthy people across ages. A second roughly 6 to 11 cycle PCR used barcoded and J-beta primers. TCRdb ran MiXCR on the 5' RACE reads and lists one entry per CDR3 protein. The sample lists approximately 900,000 distinct CDR3 sequences, 40% to 60% occurring once. The sample comprised blood. The receptors were sampled from a man between 25 and 39 years old in good health.

The genes are TRBV18 and TRBJ2-7, with D possibly being TRBD1 or TRBD2 (5 bases each). The tail of the sequence fits TRBJ2-5 better, so the J call may be wrong. CDR3 length equals 19 residues. Germline V gene lookup returns CDR1 KGHSH and CDR2 LQKENI. The CDR3 loop is CASQRVGSSGAGFQETQYF. CDR3 bases: TGTGCCAGTCAACGAGTAGGGTCAAGCGGTGCAGGGTTTCAAGAGACCCAGTACTTC.

The chain combines TRBV9 with TRBJ2-7, with D possibly TRBD1 on 6 matching bases. Germline lookup yields CDR1 SGDLS and CDR2 YYNGEE. The germline V and J ends were trimmed by 0 bases and 4 bases, with 14 bases remaining between them. CDR3 length: 15 amino acids. This CDR3 reads CASSVDPGRGYEQYF. The CDR3 DNA reads as TGTGCCAGCAGCGTAGACCCGGGAAGGGGGTACGAGCAGTACTTC.

This clonotype was observed a few times. A read error may account for a junction end that differs from germline. The chain uses TRBV7-2 and TRBJ2-3; TRBD2 matches at 7 bases. This CDR3 spans 14 amino acids. The germline V gene has CDR1 SGHTA and CDR2 FQGNSA. CDR3: CASGLAGATDTQYF. The CDR3 DNA reads as TGTGCCAGCGGCTTAGCGGGCGCCACAGATACGCAGTATTTT.

The chain employs TRBV6-4 and TRBJ1-1; no clear D gene. CDR3 length: 13 residues. Trimming pared 6 bases from V and 2 bases from J, leaving 10 bases between. The germline V gene has CDR1 MRHNA and CDR2 SNTAGT. The CDR3 loop is CASSSSFNTEAFF. The CDR3 DNA sequence: TGTGCCAGCAGCTCTTCATTCAACACTGAAGCTTTCTTT.

This clonotype has just a few counts. V usage is TRBV12-3 or TRBV12-4 and J usage is TRBJ2-7; D possibly corresponds to TRBD1 (5 bases). The CDR3 has 13 residues. V was trimmed by 5 bases and J by 3 bases, leaving 11 bases between them. CDR3 bases: TGTGCCAGCAGTGTAGGCAGGGTCTACGAGCAGTACTTC. Its translation is CASSVGRVYEQYF.

This chain uses TRBV20-1 with TRBJ2-1, with D possibly called TRBD1 or TRBD2 (5 bases each). CDR3 length equals 15 residues. The germline CDR1 and CDR2 sequences are DFQATT and SNEGSKA (reference sequence). V was trimmed by 3 bases and J by 3 bases, leaving 15 bases between them. CDR3 DNA: TGCAGTGCTAGGGATCCCGGGACCTTCTACAATGAGCAGTTCTTC. Its translation is CSARDPGTFYNEQFF.

The genes are TRBV2 and TRBJ1-2; TRBD1 matches at 7 bases. Germline V gene lookup returns CDR1 SNHLY and CDR2 FYNNEI. After removal of 8 bases from V and 8 bases from J, the junction contained 14 bases not matched to a gene. CDR3 size: 14 residues. In DNA, the CDR3 is TGTGCCAGCGGTAGGACAGGCCCCCCACGCGGCTACACCTTC. As protein: CASGRTGPPRGYTF.

This clonotype was seen once. The rearrangement joins TRBV4-2 to TRBJ1-6; possibly TRBD1 for D (6 bases). This CDR3 comprises 17 residues. Germline V gene data show CDR1 as LGHNA and CDR2 as YNFKEQ. Trimming pared 1 base from V and 8 bases from J, leaving 18 bases between. In DNA, the CDR3 is TGTGCCAGCAGCCAAGCTCCCCAAGGAGAGGGGGATTCACCCCTCCACTTT. This encodes CASSQAPQGEGDSPLHF.

Regarding this clonotype: Mismatch with germline at one junction end may stem from a read error. The rearrangement links TRBV4-3 to TRBJ1-1; 8 bases line up with TRBD1. The CDR3 is 15 amino acids. Germline CDR1 LGHNA, CDR2 YSLEER. The CDR3 DNA is TGCGCCAGCAGCCAAGATTCGACAGGGGCGTTAGAAGGTTTCTTT. This translates into CASSQDSTGALEGFF.

This chain uses TRBV6-1 with TRBJ2-2; weak D call: TRBD1 (5 bases). The V end was cut by 7 bases, the J end by 6 bases, with 12 bases between. Germline CDR1 MNHNS, CDR2 SASEGT. This CDR3 is 13 amino acids long. As DNA, the CDR3 is TGTGCCAGCACCGAACAGGCTCCCGGGGAGCTGTTTTTT. Its translation is CASTEQAPGELFF.

Only one count was recorded for this clonotype. The V call is TRBV9, the J call TRBJ2-5; 10 bases are shared with TRBD2. The J call is uncertain, as TRBJ2-7 better fits the DNA end. The CDR3 is 17 residues long. CDR1 and CDR2 (germline): SGDLS, YYNGEE. CDR3 sequence reads: CASSVAPLAGGTYEQYF. In nucleotides, the CDR3 is TGTGCCAGCAGCGTAGCGCCATTAGCGGGAGGAACGTACGAGCAGTACTTC.

The chain recombines TRBV7-8 with TRBJ1-2, with D perhaps TRBD1 (6 bases). V was pared by 1 base and J by 5 bases, with 14 bases between. This CDR3 is 15 amino acids long. The V gene's germline CDR1 is SGHVS and CDR2 FQNEAQ. CDR3 region: CASSLGGGVWYGYTF. The CDR3 bases are TGTGCCAGCAGCTTAGGAGGGGGAGTATGGTATGGCTACACCTTC.

The chain joins TRBV20-1 to TRBJ1-5, with 9 positions matching TRBD1. CDR3 length equals 15 residues. Germline-derived CDR1 and CDR2 are DFQATT and SNEGSKA (reference sequence). The trim removed 5 bases at V and 2 bases at J, leaving 7 bases unmatched. In DNA, the CDR3 is TGCAGTGCTCCCCCCCGGGACAGGGGCAATCAGCCCCAGCATTTT. It codes for CSAPPRDRGNQPQHF.

The chain carries TRBV12-3 or TRBV12-4 and TRBJ2-3; unclear D gene. This CDR3 has 13 amino acids. CDR3 nucleotide sequence: TGTGTCCCCGGCAGAGTGGGGACAGATACGCAGTATTTT. Translated, it gives CVPGRVGTDTQYF.

CDR3: CASSLVGEPVYGYTF. In DNA, the CDR3 is TGTGCCAGCAGCTTAGTGGGGGAACCAGTCTATGGCTACACCTTC. The V call is TRBV7-2, the J call TRBJ1-2; tentatively, D is TRBD1 (5 bases). In germline, CDR1 is SGHTA, CDR2 FQGNSA. V shed 1 base and J shed 4 bases, with 13 bases lying between them. CDR3 length equals 15 residues.

The V gene is TRBV5-1, the J gene TRBJ2-1; 9 bases are a match to TRBD1. CDR1 and CDR2 (germline): SGHRS, YFSETQ. V shed 0 bases, J shed 8 bases, and the junction held 6 bases outside the gene matches. The CDR3 length is 15 residues. The CDR3 region is CASSLEPGQGHEQFF. In nucleotides, the CDR3 is TGCGCCAGCAGCTTGGAGCCGGGACAGGGCCATGAGCAGTTCTTC.

The chain couples TRBV20-1 to TRBJ2-7; D remains ambiguous. This CDR3 is 13 amino acids long. V was trimmed by 1 base and J by 5 bases, leaving 12 bases between them. Per germline, CDR1 DFQATT and CDR2 SNEGSKA (reference sequence). The CDR3 is CSARALSSDEQYF. CDR3 nucleotide sequence: TGCAGTGCTAGAGCTCTTTCCAGCGACGAGCAGTACTTC.